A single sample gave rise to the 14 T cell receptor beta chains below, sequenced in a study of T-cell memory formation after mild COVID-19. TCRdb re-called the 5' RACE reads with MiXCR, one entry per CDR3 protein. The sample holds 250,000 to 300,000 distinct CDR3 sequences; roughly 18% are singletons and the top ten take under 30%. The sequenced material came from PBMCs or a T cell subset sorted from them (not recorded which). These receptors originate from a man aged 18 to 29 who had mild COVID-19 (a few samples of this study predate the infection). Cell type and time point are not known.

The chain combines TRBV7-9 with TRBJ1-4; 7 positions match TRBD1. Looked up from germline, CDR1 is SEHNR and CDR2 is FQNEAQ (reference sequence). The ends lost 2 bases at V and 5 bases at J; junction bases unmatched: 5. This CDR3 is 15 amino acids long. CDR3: CASSLSVTGNEKLFF. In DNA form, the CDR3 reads TGTGCCAGCAGCTTATCAGTGACAGGGAATGAAAAACTGTTTTTT.

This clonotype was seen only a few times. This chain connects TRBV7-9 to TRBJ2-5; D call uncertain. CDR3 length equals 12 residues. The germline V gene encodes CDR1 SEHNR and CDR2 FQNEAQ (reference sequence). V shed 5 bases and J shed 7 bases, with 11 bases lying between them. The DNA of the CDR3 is TGTGCCAGCAGCGTTATCTGGGGGACCCAGTACTTC. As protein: CASSVIWGTQYF. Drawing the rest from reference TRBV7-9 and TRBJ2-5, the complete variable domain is DTGVSQNPRHKITKRGQNVTFRCDPISEHNRLYWYRQTLGQGPEFLTYFQNEAQLEKSRLLSDRFSAERPKGSFSTLEIQRTEQGDSAMYLCASSVIWGTQYFGPGTRLLVL.

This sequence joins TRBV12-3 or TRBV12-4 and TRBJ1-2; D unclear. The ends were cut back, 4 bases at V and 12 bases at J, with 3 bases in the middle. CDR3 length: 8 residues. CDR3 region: CASSSHTF. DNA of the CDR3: TGTGCCAGCAGTTCACACACCTTC.

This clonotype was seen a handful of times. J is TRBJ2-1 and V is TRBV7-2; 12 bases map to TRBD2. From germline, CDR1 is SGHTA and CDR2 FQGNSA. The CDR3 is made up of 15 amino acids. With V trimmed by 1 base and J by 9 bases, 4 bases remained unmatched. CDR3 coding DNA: TGTGCCAGCAGCTTAGTACTAGCGGGGGGAAGTGAGCAGTTCTTC. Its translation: CASSLVLAGGSEQFF.

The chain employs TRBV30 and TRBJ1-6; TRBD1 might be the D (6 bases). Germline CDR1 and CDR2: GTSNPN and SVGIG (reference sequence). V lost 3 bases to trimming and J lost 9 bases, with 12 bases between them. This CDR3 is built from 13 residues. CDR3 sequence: CAWRQGSGSPLHF. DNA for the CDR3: TGTGCCTGGAGACAGGGATCCGGTTCACCCCTCCACTTT.

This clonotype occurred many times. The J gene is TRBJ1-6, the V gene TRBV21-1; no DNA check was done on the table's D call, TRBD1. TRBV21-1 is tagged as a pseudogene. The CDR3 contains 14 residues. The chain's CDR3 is CASSQGFNNSPLHF. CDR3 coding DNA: TGTGCCAGCAGCCAGGGGTTTAATAATTCACCCCTCCACTTT.

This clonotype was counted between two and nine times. The CDR3 DNA is TGTGCCAGCAGCCCGCCGGGACAGGGTCCCACAGATACGCAGTATTTT. Translation gives CASSPPGQGPTDTQYF. The V call is TRBV7-9, the J call TRBJ2-3; the match to TRBD1 covers 9 bases. V lost 5 bases, J lost 2 bases, and 8 bases stayed unmatched. The CDR3 loop spans 16 amino acids. Germline-derived CDR1 and CDR2 are SEHNR and FQNEAQ (reference sequence).

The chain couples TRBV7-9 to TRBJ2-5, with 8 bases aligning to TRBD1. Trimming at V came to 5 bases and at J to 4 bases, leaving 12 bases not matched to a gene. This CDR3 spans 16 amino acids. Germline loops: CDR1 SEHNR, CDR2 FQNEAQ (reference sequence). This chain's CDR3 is CASSTPGTGLVETQYF. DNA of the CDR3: TGTGCCAGCAGCACACCCGGGACAGGTTTAGTAGAGACCCAGTACTTC.

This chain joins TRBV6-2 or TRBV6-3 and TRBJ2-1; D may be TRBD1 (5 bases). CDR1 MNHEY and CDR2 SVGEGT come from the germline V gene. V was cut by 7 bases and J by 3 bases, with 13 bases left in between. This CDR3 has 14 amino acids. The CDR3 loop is CASIGAGIYNEQFF. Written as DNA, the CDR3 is TGTGCCAGCATCGGTGCAGGGATCTACAATGAGCAGTTCTTC.

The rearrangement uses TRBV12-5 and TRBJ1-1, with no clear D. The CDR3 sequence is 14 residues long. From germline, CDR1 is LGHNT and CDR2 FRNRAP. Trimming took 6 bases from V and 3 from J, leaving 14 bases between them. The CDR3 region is CASGHSWGDTEAFF. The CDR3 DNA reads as TGTGCTAGTGGCCATTCTTGGGGAGACACTGAAGCTTTCTTT.

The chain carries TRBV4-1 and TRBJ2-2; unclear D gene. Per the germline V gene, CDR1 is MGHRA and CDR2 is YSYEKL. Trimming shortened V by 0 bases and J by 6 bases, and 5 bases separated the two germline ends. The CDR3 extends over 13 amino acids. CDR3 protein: CASSQDWSGELFF. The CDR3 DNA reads TGCGCCAGCAGCCAAGATTGGTCCGGGGAGCTGTTTTTT.

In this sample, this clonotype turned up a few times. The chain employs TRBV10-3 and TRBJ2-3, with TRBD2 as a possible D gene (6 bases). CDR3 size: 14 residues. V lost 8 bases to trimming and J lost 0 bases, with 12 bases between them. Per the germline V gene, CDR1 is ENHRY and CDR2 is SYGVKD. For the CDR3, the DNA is TGTGCCATCGGGGCGGGATCTAGCACAGATACGCAGTATTTT. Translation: CAIGAGSSTDTQYF.

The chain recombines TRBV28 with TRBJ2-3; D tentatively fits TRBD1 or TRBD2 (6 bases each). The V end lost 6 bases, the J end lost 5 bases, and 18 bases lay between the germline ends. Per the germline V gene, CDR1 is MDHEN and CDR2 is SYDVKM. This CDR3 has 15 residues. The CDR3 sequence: CASSYGGQGEDTQYF. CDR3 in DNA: TGTGCCAGCAGCTATGGGGGGCAGGGTGAAGATACGCAGTATTTT. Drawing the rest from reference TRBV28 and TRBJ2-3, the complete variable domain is DVKVTQSSRYLVKRTGEKVFLECVQDMDHENMFWYRQDPGLGLRLIYFSYDVKMKEKGDIPEGYSVSREKKERFSLILESASTNQTSMYLCASSYGGQGEDTQYFGPGTRLTVL.

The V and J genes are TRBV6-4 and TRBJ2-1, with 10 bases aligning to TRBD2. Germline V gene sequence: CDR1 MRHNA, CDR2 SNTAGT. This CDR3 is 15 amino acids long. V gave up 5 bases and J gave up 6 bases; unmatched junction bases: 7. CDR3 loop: CASSIAGGPLNEQFF. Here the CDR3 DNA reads TGTGCCAGCAGTATAGCGGGGGGCCCCCTCAATGAGCAGTTCTTC.